These 4 T cell receptor beta chains share one sample of origin, sequenced in a study of CD8+ T cells in alopecia areata. Extraction and reverse transcription of RNA yielded cDNA as the sequencing template. Sequenced by immunoSEQ multiplex PCR; TCRdb stores in-frame clones only, minus some. The data contain under 250,000 clones, 66% of them singletons. Described treatment: oral pan-JAK inhibitor, 5-10 mg twice daily. The sequencing here drew on CD4+ T cells sorted from blood, taken at approximately week 42, from a patient treated with tofacitinib. The receptors come from a human donor with alopecia areata.

This clone was counted only a few times. The CDR3 reads CAWNKGQALDRGAATVYYGYTF. CDR3 coding DNA: TGTGCCTGGAACAAGGGACAGGCTCTGGATCGCGGAGCTGCAACTGTCTACTATGGCTACACCTTC. The chain combines TRBV30 with TRBJ1-2; 8 bases map to TRBD1. V gave up 4 bases and J gave up 3 bases; unmatched junction bases: 31. Germline values: CDR1 GTSNPN, CDR2 SVGIG (reference sequence). The CDR3 totals 22 residues.

The chain links TRBV2 to TRBJ1-2, with D unclear. Trimming removed 3 bases from V and 8 bases from J, with 10 bases in between. This CDR3 has 12 residues. CDR1 SNHLY and CDR2 FYNNEI come from the germline V gene. As DNA, the CDR3 is TGTGCCAGCAGTGAGCAGGTGGAGGGCTACACCTTC. It is translated as CASSEQVEGYTF.

Of note for this clone: Mismatch with germline at one junction end may stem from a read error. The rearrangement links TRBV7-2 to TRBJ1-2; D uncertain. CDR3 length: 11 residues. In germline, CDR1 is SGHTA, CDR2 FQGNSA. This chain's CDR3 is CASSFNDGHLF. CDR3 sequence (DNA): TGTGCCAGCAGCTTTAACGACGGCCACCTTTTT.

The J gene is TRBJ1-2, the V gene TRBV25-1; 7 bases match TRBD1. Germline CDR1 is MGHDK and CDR2 is SYGVNS. The V gene end was trimmed by 7 bases and the J gene end by 6 bases; junction bases not matched to a gene: 11. This CDR3 comprises 14 residues. This chain's CDR3 is CASNKGGTGDGYTF. The CDR3 DNA reads TGTGCCAGCAATAAAGGAGGTACAGGGGATGGCTACACCTTC.